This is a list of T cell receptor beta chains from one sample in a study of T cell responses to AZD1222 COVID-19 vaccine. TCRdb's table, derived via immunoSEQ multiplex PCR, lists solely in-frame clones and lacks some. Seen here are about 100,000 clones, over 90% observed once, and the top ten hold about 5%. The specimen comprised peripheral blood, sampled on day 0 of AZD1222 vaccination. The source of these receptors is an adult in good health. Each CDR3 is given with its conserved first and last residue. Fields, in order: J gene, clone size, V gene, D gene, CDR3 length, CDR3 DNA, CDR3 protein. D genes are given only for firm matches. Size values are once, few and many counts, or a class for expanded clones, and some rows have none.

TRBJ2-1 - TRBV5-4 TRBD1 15 TGTGCCAGCCAGGGACAGGCGGACACCTACAATGAGCAGTTCTTC CASQGQADTYNEQFF
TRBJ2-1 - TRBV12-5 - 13 TGTGCTAGTGGTTCTAACCCGGTGAATGAGCAGTTCTTC CASGSNPVNEQFF
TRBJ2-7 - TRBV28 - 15 TGTGCCAGCAGCTACCCTACAGGGAACGACTACGAGCAGTACTTC CASSYPTGNDYEQYF
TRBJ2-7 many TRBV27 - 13 TGTGCCAGCAGTAGATACACAGGGTACGAGCAGTACTTC CASSRYTGYEQYF
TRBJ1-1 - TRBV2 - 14 TGTGCCAGCATCCGACTTCCCCCGAACACTGAAGCTTTCTTT CASIRLPPNTEAFF
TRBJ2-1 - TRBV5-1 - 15 TGCGCCAGCAGCTCGGGACCCCAGGTCGACAATGAGCAGTTCTTC CASSSGPQVDNEQFF
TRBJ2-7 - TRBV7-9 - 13 TGTGCCAGCAGCTTTGATTCGGGCTACGAGCAGTACTTC CASSFDSGYEQYF
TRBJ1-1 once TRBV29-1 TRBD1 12 TGCAGCGTTGAGGGACAGGGAGGTGAAGCTTTCTTT CSVEGQGGEAFF
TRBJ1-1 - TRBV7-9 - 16 TGTGCCAGCAGCTTAGCGCTAAGAGGGGAGAACACTGAAGCTTTCTTT CASSLALRGENTEAFF
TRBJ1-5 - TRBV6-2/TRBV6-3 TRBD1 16 TGTGCCAGCAGTCCCACGGGACAGGGCGAAAATCAGCCCCAGCATTTT CASSPTGQGENQPQHF
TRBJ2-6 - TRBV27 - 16 TGTGCCAGCAGTCCTCTCGGCAGCTCTGGGGCCAACGTCCTGACTTTC CASSPLGSSGANVLTF
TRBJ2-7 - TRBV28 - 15 TGTGCCAGCATAGGTCGACTTTCTTGGTCTGGTGGGCAGTACTTC CASIGRLSWSGGQYF
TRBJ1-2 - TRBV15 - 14 TGTGCCACCAGCAGAGATGTTGGTCAGGGATCATACACCTTC CATSRDVGQGSYTF
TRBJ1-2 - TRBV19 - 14 TGTGCCAGTAGTATAGACGGAGGGAGAGACCGCTACACCTTC CASSIDGGRDRYTF
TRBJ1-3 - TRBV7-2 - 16 TGTGCCAGCAGCTCCAACCCCGGGGTAACTGGAAACACCATATATTTT CASSSNPGVTGNTIYF
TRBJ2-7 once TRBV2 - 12 TGTGCCTCTGGGGGCAACTCCTACGAGCAGTACTTC CASGGNSYEQYF
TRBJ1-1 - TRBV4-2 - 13 TGTGCCAGCAGCCAAGACAGAAACACTGAAGCTTTCTTT CASSQDRNTEAFF
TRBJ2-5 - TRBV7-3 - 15 TGTGCCAGCAGCCCAATAGGGACGCCACAAGAGACCCAGTACTTC CASSPIGTPQETQYF
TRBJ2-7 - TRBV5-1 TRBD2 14 TGCGCCAGCGCGACGACTAGCGGGGCATACGAGCAGTACTTC CASATTSGAYEQYF
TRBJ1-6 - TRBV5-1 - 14 TGCGCCAGCAGCTTGGGGAACTTAGGTTCACCCCTCCACTTT CASSLGNLGSPLHF
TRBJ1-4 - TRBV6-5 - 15 TGTGCCAGCAGTTACTCGATTGCGACTAATGAAAAACTGTTTTTT CASSYSIATNEKLFF
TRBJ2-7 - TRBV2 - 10 TGTGCCAGCACTGGCGGCGAGCAGTACTTC CASTGGEQYF
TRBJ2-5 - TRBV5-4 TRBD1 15 TGTGCCAGCAGCTTGGCCGGACAGGGGCAAGAGACCCAGTACTTC CASSLAGQGQETQYF
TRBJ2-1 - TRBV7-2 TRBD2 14 TGTGCCAGCAGCACCGGACTAGCGGGAGGGAAGCAGTTCTTC CASSTGLAGGKQFF
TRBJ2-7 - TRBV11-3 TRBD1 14 TGTGCCAGCAGCACGTGGACAGGGGACAACGAGCAGTACTTC CASSTWTGDNEQYF
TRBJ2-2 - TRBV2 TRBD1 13 TGTGCCAGCAGCGCACAGGGGACCGGGGAGCTGTTTTTT CASSAQGTGELFF
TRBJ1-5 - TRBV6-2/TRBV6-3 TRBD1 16 TGTGCCAGCAGTCAGCAACAGGGGAACAGCAATCAGCCCCAGCATTTT CASSQQQGNSNQPQHF
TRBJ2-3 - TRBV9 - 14 TGTGCCAGCAGCGTATGGGTGGGCACAGATACGCAGTATTTT CASSVWVGTDTQYF
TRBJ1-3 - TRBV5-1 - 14 TGCGCCAGCAGCCAAGATAGCTCTGGAAACACCATATATTTT CASSQDSSGNTIYF
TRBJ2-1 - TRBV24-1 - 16 TGTGCCACCAGTGATCCTGGGGCAGGGACCCACAATGAGCAGTTCTTC CATSDPGAGTHNEQFF
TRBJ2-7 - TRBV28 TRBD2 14 TGTGCCAGCGGCCGACTAGCGGGAGGGACCGAGCAGTACTTC CASGRLAGGTEQYF
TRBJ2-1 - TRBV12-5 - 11 TGTGCTAGTGGGGCTAGGGGCGAGCAGTTCTTC CASGARGEQFF
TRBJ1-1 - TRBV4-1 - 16 TGCGCCAGCAGCCAGATCCGGACGGTCCGGAACACTGAAGCTTTCTTT CASSQIRTVRNTEAFF
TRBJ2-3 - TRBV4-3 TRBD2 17 TGCGCCAGCAGCCAAGATGTAGCGGGAAAGAGCACAGATACGCAGTATTTT CASSQDVAGKSTDTQYF
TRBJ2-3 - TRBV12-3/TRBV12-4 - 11 TGTGCCAGCAGGGCTAGGGATACGCAGTATTTT CASRARDTQYF
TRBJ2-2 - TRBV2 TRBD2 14 TGTGCCAGCAGGACCCTAGCGGACACCGGGGAGCTGTTTTTT CASRTLADTGELFF
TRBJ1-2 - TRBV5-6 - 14 TGTGCCAGCAGCTTGCCGGGCAGGAATTATGGCTACACCTTC CASSLPGRNYGYTF
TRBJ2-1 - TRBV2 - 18 TGTGCCAGCAGTGAACCCGGGGCGGGAAAGAAGGGGTACAATGAGCAGTTCTTC CASSEPGAGKKGYNEQFF
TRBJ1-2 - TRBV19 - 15 TGTGCCAGTAGTATGAGAGGAGGGATCAACTATGGCTACACCTTC CASSMRGGINYGYTF
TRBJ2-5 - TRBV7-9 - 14 TGTGCCAGCAGCTTATTGGGGCTGGGGGAGACCCAGTACTTC CASSLLGLGETQYF
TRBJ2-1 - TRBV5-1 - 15 TGCGCCAGCAGCTTGGTTGGGGACCTCTACAATGAGCAGTTCTTC CASSLVGDLYNEQFF
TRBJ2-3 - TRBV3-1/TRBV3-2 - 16 TGTGCCAGCAGGGGAGATAGCGGTTCGGGCACAGATACGCAGTATTTT CASRGDSGSGTDTQYF